The entry below describes one T cell receptor beta chain. With random hexamers, reverse transcription was performed on roughly 0.45 to 1 ug of RNA. With immunoSEQ multiplex PCR, TCR beta CDR3 was amplified across 54 Vbeta and 13 Jbeta. TCRdb reprocessed the immunoSEQ multiplex PCR reads with MiXCR, giving one entry per CDR3 protein. The sample contains about 100,000 distinct CDR3 sequences, 95% of which appear only once. The V segment lost 5 bases and the J segment 6 bases; nucleotides outside the gene matches: 3. Germline assignment: CDR1 SQVTM and CDR2 ANQGSEA. The CDR3 has 13 amino acids. Each Susac syndrome patient had definite or probable disease by recently defined criteria. The data originate from a study of CD8 T cells in Susac syndrome. Study at large: Active disease was present in more than five of the sequenced Susac syndrome patients, and remission in fewer than ten. Blood was drawn from patients with Susac syndrome. At that point, they were therapy-naive, on corticosteroids, or on intravenous immunoglobulin alone.

Material: CD8+ T cells from PBMCs. V is TRBV29-1 and J is TRBJ2-4, with 11 bases fitting TRBD1. This TCR was sampled from a human donor with Susac syndrome. The CDR3 bases are TGCAGCGTTCGCGGGACAGGGGGAAACATTCAGTACTTC. Translating it yields CSVRGTGGNIQYF.